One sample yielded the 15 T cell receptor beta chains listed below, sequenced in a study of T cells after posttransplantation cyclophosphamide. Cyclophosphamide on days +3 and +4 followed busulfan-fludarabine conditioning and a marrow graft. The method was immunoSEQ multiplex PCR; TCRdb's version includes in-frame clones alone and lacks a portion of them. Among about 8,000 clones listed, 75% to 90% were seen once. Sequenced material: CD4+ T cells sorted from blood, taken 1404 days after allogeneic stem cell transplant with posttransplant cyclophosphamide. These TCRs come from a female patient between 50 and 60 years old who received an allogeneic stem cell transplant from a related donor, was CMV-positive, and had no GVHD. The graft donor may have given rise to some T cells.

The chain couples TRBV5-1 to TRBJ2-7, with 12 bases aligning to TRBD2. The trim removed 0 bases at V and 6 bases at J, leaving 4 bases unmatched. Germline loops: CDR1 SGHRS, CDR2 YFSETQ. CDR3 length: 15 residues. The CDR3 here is CASSLGTSGISEQYF. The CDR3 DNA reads TGCGCCAGCAGCTTGGGGACTAGCGGGATTAGCGAGCAGTACTTC.

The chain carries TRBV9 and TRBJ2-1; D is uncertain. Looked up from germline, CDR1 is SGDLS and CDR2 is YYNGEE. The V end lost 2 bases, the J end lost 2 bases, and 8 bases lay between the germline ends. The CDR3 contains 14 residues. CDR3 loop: CASSVAVTYNEQFF. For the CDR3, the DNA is TGTGCCAGCAGCGTTGCGGTGACCTACAATGAGCAGTTCTTC.

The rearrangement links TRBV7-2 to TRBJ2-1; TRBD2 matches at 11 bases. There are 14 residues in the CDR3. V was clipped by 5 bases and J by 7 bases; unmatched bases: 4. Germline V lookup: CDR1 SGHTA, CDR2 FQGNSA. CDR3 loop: CASSPGTSGNEQFF. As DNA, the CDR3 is TGTGCCAGCAGCCCAGGGACTAGCGGAAATGAGCAGTTCTTC.

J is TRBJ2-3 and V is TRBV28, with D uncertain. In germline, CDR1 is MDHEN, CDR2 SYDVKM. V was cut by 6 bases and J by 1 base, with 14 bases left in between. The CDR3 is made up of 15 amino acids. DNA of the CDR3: TGTGCCAGCAGGGAGCATCGGCTGGGCACAGATACGCAGTATTTT. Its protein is CASREHRLGTDTQYF.

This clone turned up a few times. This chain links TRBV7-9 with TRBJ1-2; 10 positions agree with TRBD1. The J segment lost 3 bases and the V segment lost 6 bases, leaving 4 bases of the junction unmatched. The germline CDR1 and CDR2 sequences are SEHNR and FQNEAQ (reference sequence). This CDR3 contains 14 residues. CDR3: CASRPGQGDYGYTF. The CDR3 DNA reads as TGTGCCAGCAGGCCAGGACAGGGGGACTATGGCTACACCTTC.

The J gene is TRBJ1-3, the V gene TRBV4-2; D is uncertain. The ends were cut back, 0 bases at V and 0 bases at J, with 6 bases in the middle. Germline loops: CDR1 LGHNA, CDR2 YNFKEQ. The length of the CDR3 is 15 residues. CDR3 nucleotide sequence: TGTGCCAGCAGCCAAGAGTCCTTCTCTGGAAACACCATATATTTT. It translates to CASSQESFSGNTIYF.

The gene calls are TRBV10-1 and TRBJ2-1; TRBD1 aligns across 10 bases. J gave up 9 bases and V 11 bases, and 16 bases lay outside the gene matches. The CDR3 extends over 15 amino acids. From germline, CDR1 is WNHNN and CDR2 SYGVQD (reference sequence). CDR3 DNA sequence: TGCGCCGATTTCCGGGACAGGGGTGTCTTTGGTGAGCAGTTCTTC. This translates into CADFRDRGVFGEQFF.

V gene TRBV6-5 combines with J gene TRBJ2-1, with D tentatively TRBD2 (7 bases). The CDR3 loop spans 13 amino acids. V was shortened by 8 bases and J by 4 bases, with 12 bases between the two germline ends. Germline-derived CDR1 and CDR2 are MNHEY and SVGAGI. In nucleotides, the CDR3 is TGTGCCAGCCGGGGGGCTTCATACAATGAGCAGTTCTTC. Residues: CASRGASYNEQFF.

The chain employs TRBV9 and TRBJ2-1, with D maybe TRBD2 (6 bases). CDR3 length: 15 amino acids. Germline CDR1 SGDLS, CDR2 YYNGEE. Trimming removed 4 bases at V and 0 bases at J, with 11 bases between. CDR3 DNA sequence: TGTGCCAGCAGCACTTCGGGGGACTCCTACAATGAGCAGTTCTTC. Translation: CASSTSGDSYNEQFF.

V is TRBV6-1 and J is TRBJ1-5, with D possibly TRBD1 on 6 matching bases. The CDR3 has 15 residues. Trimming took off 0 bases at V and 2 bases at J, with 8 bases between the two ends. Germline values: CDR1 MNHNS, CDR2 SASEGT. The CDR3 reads CASSEAPGGNQPQHF. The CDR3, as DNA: TGTGCCAGCAGTGAAGCGCCAGGGGGCAATCAGCCCCAGCATTTT.

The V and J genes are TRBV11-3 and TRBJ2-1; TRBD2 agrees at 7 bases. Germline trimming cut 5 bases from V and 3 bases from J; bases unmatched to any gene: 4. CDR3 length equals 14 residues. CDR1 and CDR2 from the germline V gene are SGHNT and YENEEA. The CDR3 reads CASSPGLFYNEQFF. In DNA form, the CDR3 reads TGTGCCAGCAGCCCGGGACTATTCTACAATGAGCAGTTCTTC.

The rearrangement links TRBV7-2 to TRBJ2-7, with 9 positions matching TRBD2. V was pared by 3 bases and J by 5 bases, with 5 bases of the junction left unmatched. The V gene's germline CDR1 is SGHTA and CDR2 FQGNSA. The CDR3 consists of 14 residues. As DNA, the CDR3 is TGTGCCAGCAGCTTTTTGGGACTAGCCCACGAGCAGTACTTC. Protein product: CASSFLGLAHEQYF.

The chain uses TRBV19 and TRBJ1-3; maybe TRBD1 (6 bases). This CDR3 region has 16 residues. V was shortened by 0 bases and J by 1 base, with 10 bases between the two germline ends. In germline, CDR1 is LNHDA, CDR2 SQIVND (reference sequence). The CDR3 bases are TGTGCCAGTAGTATAGACAGGGGCAAGTCTGGAAACACCATATATTTT. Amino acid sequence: CASSIDRGKSGNTIYF. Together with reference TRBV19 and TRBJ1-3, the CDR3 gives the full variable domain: DGGITQSPKYLFRKEGQNVTLSCEQNLNHDAMYWYRQDPGQGLRLIYYSQIVNDFQKGDIAEGYSVSREKKESFPLTVTSAQKNPTAFYLCASSIDRGKSGNTIYFGEGSWLTVV.

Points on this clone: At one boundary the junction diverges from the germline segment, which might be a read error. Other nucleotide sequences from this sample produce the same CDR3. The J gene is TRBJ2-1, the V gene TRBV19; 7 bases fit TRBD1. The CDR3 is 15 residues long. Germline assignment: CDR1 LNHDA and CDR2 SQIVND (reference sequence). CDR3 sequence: CASSIGQGSYNEQFF. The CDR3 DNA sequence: TGTGCCAGTAGTATAGGACAGGGCTCCTACAACGAGCAGTTCTTC. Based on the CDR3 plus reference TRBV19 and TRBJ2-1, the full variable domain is DGGITQSPKYLFRKEGQNVTLSCEQNLNHDAMYWYRQDPGQGLRLIYYSQIVNDFQKGDIAEGYSVSREKKESFPLTVTSAQKNPTAFYLCASSIGQGSYNEQFFGPGTRLTVL.

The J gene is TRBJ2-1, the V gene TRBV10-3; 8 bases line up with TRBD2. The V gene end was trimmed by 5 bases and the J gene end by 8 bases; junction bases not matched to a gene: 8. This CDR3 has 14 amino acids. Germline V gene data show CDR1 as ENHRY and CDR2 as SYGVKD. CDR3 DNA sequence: TGTGCCATCAGTCGGGAGGGCCGGGGGTATGAGCAGTTCTTC. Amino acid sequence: CAISREGRGYEQFF.